The TCR beta chain under discussion was sequenced for a study of molecular identifiers for immune sequencing clone quantification (dated 2018 in TCRdb). General notes on the study: In a replicate experiment, RNA from about 21,000 or 97,000 naive CD8 T cells was split into five aliquots, four of which were sequenced. This methods study used CD8 T cells to benchmark TCR RNA copy counting and molecular-identifier clustering-based TCR repertoire sequencing (MIDCIRS). The research as a whole found: Naive libraries contained spiked-in Jurkat TCR RNA (around eleven copies' worth), which is not part of the donor repertoire. Identical TCR molecules sharing a barcode could cause highly expanded clone sizes to be underestimated. In CMV-specific effector cells, clones with more than 20 RNA copies accounted for over 97% of molecules, whereas in naive cells such clones accounted for under 1%. Modeling estimated approximately 3 recovered TCR RNA copies per cell, compared with about 9.8 by digital PCR, which implies roughly 30% capture efficiency. Spiked-in Jurkat TCR RNA equal to a single cell's worth was reported to be detectable even within 1,200,000 naive CD8 T cells. Without barcode sub-clustering, chimeric consensus sequences inflated TCR diversity; chimeras reached as high as 47%.

Libraries were made using PCR. The sequencer listed for this sample is Illumina HiSeq 4000. Bulk TCR libraries were prepared as previously described, using TCR primers listed in Table S5. The Qiagen AllPrep DNA/RNA kit was used to purify total RNA. Before analysis, reads from multiple sequencing runs of one library were combined. The authors' pipeline ran thus. Only reads with exact TCR constant sequence were kept, trimmed to 150 nt, and grouped by their 12-nt molecular barcodes. Reads in each barcode group were sub-clustered using a 15% Levenshtein threshold, and a quality-weighted consensus sequence was built for each RNA molecule. Non-functional sequences were removed, as were lower-count sequences one edit away from another. Barcode sub-clusters with fewer than 20% of the maximum read count were removed, based on fitting two negative binomial distributions. In TCRdb, the public reads were trimmed at Q25 with fastp and aligned with MiXCR, with productive beta chains retained. Every distinct CDR3 protein forms one entry, paired with its most common genes and DNA. The V and J calls shown here were made by TCRdb, not taken from the authors' results. For this sample there are over 600,000 distinct CDR3 sequences; roughly 21% appear just once. Around 0.9% of the sample rests with the top ten.

The germline V gene supplies CDR1 MDHEN and CDR2 SYDVKM. The CDR3 covers 15 residues, taking in both the cysteine and the phenylalanine. Solely the CDR3 DNA is kept, with 45 bases framed from the first base. Libraries of naive CD8 T cells were generated from roughly 20,000 to 1,000,000 sorted cells, with 10%, 30% or 50% of the purified RNA used. Naive CD8 T cells, defined as CD8+CD4-CCR7+CD45RA+, were FACS-sorted into RLT Plus buffer on a BD FACSAria II. To test detection sensitivity, Jurkat RNA equivalent to more than 9 TCR copies was spiked into samples of roughly 18,000-1,000,000 naive CD8 T cells. Enrichment of CD8 T cells was done with RosetteSep CD8+ T Cell Enrichment Cocktail plus Ficoll-Paque, and ACK red cell lysis came afterward. Comments on this clonotype: Its recognized antigen is unknown. Compared with germline, one end of the junction differs, possibly owing to a read error.

The source is a human donor in good health. Some libraries in this study had Jurkat cell RNA spiked in. Here the chain combines TRBV28 and TRBJ2-1; TRBD2 matches 11 bases in the middle. Sample: naive CD8+ T cells from blood, with Jurkat cell RNA spiked in. The cell subset or site label, as the study defines it: FACS-sorted CD8+CD4-CCR7+CD45RA+ naive T cells. The CDR3 in this case is CAGSLLAGEGNEQFF. The nucleotide sequence reads as follows: TGTGCCGGCAGTTTACTAGCGGGGGAGGGTAATGAGCAGTTCTTC. Reference TRBV28 and TRBJ2-1 proteins supply the regions before and after the CDR3; the full variable domain is: DVKVTQSSRYLVKRTGEKVFLECVQDMDHENMFWYRQDPGLGLRLIYFSYDVKMKEKGDIPEGYSVSREKKERFSLILESASTNQTSMYLCAGSLLAGEGNEQFFGPGTRLTVL.